The T cell receptor (beta chain) under discussion was sequenced for a study of T cell repertoires in cytomegalovirus infection. Notes on the study in general: There were HLA-C-restricted CMV-specific TCR beta clonotypes dominating the ex vivo response.

CDR1 SGHTA and CDR2 FQGNSA come from the germline V gene. The CDR3 sequence is 14 residues long. V gave up 1 base and J gave up 11 bases; unmatched junction bases: 6. To note about this clonotype: Antigen specificity is unknown.

TCRdb re-analysed the reads in MiXCR, keeping a single row per CDR3 protein. This sample has 250,000 to 300,000 distinct CDR3 sequences, with roughly 9% found just once. The chain joins TRBV7-2 to TRBJ1-1; 11 bases line up with TRBD1. The receptor comes from a human donor in good health (CMV status not recorded). Some clones in this sample may be carry-over from other donors' samples. Input material: PBMCs. The CDR3 loop is CASSLGDRGTDAFF. The DNA for the CDR3 is TGTGCCAGCAGCTTAGGGGACAGGGGGACGGACGCTTTCTTT.